These T cell receptor beta chains were read from a single sample in a study of T cells in severe cutaneous drug reactions. From the multiplex PCR reads, TCRdb lists one entry per CDR3 protein and no DNA. The sample has 7,000 or so distinct CDR3 sequences; the top ten hold roughly 30%. Input material: cells from a skin blister. All receptors derive from a human donor with toxic epidermal necrolysis, a severe cutaneous drug reaction. Both conserved end residues are part of each CDR3. Only part of the rows carry a size: once, few, many, or a class if the clone is expanded.

CDR3 protein,J gene,clone size,V gene
CATSSHRLNEQFF,TRBJ2-1,-,TRBV15
CAIGTGKSNQPQHF,TRBJ1-5,-,TRBV10-3
CASSELGQSYEQYF,TRBJ2-7,-,TRBV2
CASSLGSSYNSPLHF,TRBJ1-6,-,TRBV7-9
CSVEENTEAFF,TRBJ1-1,medium-sized,TRBV29-1
CASSPIAGDSYEQYF,TRBJ2-7,-,TRBV5-4
CASRGPGHDYEQYF,TRBJ2-7,-,TRBV7-3
CASSPGEGTEAFF,TRBJ1-1,-,TRBV18
CASSIGGTESYEQYF,TRBJ2-7,-,TRBV28
CASSDRVHEQYF,TRBJ2-7,-,TRBV27